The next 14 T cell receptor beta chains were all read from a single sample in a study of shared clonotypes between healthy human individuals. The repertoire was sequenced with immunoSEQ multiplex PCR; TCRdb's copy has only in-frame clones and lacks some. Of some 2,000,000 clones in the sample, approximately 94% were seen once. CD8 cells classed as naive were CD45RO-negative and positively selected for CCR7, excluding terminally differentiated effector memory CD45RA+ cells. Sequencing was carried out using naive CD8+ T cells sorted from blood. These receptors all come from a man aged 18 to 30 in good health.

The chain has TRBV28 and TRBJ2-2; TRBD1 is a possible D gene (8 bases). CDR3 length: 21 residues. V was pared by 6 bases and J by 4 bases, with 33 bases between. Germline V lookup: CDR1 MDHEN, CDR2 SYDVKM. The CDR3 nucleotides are TGTGCCAGCAGCTCATTTACAGACAGGGGCCGCCGGGGGGCGGGCACCGGGGAGCTGTTTTTT. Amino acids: CASSSFTDRGRRGAGTGELFF. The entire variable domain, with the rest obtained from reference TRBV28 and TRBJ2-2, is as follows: DVKVTQSSRYLVKRTGEKVFLECVQDMDHENMFWYRQDPGLGLRLIYFSYDVKMKEKGDIPEGYSVSREKKERFSLILESASTNQTSMYLCASSSFTDRGRRGAGTGELFFGEGSRLTVL.

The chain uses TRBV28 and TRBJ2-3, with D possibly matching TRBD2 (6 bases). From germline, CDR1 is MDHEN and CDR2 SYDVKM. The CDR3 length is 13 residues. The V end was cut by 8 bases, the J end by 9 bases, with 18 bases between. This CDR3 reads CASERTGGVTQYF. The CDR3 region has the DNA TGTGCCAGCGAGAGGACCGGGGGAGTCACGCAGTATTTT.

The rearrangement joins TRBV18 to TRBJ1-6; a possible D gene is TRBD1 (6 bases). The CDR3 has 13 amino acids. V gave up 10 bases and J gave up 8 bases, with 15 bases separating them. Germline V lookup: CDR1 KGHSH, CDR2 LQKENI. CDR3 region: CATGGTTDSPLHF. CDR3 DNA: TGTGCCACCGGCGGGACAACCGATTCACCCCTCCACTTT.

CDR3 in amino acids: CATSAERALPSYEQYF. CDR3 DNA sequence: TGTGCCACCAGCGCCGAGAGGGCGTTACCCTCTTACGAGCAGTACTTC. This chain links TRBV15 with TRBJ2-7, with D possibly matching TRBD2 (5 bases). Germline-derived CDR1 and CDR2 are LNHNV and YYDKDF (reference sequence). This CDR3 is 16 amino acids long. With 5 bases removed from V and 4 bases from J, the gap between germline ends came to 21 bases.

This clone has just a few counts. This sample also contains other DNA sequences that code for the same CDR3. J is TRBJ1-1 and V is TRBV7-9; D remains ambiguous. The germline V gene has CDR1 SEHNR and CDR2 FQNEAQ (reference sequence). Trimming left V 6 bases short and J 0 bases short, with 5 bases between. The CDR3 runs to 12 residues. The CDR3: CASSEMNTEAFF. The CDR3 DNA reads TGTGCCAGCAGTGAGATGAACACTGAAGCTTTCTTT.

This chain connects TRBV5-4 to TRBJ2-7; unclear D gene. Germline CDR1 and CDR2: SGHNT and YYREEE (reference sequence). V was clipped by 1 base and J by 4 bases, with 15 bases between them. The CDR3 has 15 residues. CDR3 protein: CASSLSTVRVYEQYF. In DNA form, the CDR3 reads TGTGCCAGCAGCTTGTCAACAGTCCGAGTTTACGAGCAGTACTTC.

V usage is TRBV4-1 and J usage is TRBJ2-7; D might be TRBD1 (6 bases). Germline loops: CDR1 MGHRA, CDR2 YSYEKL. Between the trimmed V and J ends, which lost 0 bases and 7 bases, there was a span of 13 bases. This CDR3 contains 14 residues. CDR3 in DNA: TGCGCCAGCAGCCAAGAAGTCACAGGGCGTGAGCAGTACTTC. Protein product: CASSQEVTGREQYF.

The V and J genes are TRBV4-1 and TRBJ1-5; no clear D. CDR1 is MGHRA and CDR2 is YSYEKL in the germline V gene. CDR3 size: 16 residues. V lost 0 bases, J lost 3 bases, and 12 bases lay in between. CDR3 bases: TGCGCCAGCAGCCAAGAATTTCGGCCAGTCAATCAGCCCCAGCATTTT. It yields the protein CASSQEFRPVNQPQHF.

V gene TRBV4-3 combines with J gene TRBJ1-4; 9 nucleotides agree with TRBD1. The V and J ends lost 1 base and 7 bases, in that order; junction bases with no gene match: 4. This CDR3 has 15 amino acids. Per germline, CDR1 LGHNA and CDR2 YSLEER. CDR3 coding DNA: TGCGCCAGCAGCCAAGTACAGGGGGCCGGTGAAAAACTGTTTTTT. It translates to CASSQVQGAGEKLFF.

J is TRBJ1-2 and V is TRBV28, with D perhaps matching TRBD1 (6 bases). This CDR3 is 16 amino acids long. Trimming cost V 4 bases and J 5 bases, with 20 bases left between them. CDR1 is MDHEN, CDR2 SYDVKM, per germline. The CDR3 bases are TGTGCCAGCAGTTATGAAGCAGGGGCCTTAGATTATGGCTACACCTTC. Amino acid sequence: CASSYEAGALDYGYTF.

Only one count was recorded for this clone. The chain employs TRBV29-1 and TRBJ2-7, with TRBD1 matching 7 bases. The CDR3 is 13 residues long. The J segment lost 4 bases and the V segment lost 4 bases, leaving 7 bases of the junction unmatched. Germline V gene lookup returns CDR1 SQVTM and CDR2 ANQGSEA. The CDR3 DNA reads TGCAGCGTTGGTCTAGGGGGCCAGTACGAGCAGTACTTC. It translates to CSVGLGGQYEQYF.

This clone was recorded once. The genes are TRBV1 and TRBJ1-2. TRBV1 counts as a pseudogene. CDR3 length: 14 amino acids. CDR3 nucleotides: TGCACCAGCAGCCAAGTAGAAGGGAACTATGGCTACACCTTC. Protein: CTSSQVEGNYGYTF.

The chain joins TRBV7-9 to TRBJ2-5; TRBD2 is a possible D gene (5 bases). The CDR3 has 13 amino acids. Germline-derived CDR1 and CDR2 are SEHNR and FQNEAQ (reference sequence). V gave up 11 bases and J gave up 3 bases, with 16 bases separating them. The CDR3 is CAETRGSEETQYF. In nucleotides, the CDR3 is TGTGCCGAAACCCGAGGGAGCGAAGAGACCCAGTACTTC.

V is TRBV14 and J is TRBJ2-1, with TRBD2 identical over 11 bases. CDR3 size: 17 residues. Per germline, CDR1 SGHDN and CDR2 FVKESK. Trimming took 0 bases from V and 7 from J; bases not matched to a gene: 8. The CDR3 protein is CASSQELLAGGLNEQFF. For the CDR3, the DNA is TGTGCCAGCAGCCAAGAGCTCCTAGCGGGGGGACTAAATGAGCAGTTCTTC. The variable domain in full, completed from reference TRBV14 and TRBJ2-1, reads EAGVTQFPSHSVIEKGQTVTLRCDPISGHDNLYWYRRVMGKEIKFLLHFVKESKQDESGMPNNRFLAERTGGTYSTLKVQPAELEDSGVYFCASSQELLAGGLNEQFFGPGTRLTVL.